Following are 3 T cell receptor beta chains from one sample sequenced in a study of T cells expressing NK-cell markers. TCRdb reworked the 5' RACE reads into one entry per CDR3 protein, no DNA. This sample contains 400,000 to 450,000 distinct CDR3 sequences. The material sequenced was blood T cells: a sorted CD56 or NKG2C T cell subset, CD4+ or CD8+ T cells, or bulk PBMC T cells (not recorded which). The origin of the receptors is a woman between 18 and 70 years old in good health.

The V gene is TRBV14, the J gene TRBJ2-1. The CDR3 loop spans 11 amino acids. Per the germline V gene, CDR1 is SGHDN and CDR2 is FVKESK. The CDR3: CASRIYNEQFF.

The J gene is TRBJ2-1, the V gene TRBV28. The CDR3 has 11 amino acids. Germline lookup yields CDR1 MDHEN and CDR2 SYDVKM. CDR3 sequence: CASSGNNEQFF.

V gene TRBV19 combines with J gene TRBJ2-6; TCRdb's D gene call, TRBD1, goes unchecked for lack of DNA. Germline lookup yields CDR1 LNHDA and CDR2 SQIVND (reference sequence). The CDR3 has 15 residues. The CDR3: CASSIVGGRANVLTF.